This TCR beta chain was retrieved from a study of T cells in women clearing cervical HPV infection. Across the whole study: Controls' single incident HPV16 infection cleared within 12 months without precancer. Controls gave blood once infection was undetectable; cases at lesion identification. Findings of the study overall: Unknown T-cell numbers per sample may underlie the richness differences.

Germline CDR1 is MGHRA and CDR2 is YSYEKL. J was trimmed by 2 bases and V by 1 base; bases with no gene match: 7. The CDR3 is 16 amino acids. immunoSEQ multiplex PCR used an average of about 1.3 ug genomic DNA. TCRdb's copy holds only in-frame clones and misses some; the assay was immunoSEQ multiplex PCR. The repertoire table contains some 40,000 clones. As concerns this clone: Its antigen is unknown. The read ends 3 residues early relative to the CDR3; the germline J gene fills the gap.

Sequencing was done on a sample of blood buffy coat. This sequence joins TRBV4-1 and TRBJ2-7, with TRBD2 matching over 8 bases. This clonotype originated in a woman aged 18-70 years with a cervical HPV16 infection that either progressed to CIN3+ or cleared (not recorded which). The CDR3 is CASSQVAGGFTYEQYF. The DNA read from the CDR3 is TGCGCCAGCAGCCAAGTGGCGGGGGGATTCACCTACGAG.